This T cell receptor beta chain emerged from a study of blood T cells in healthy people across ages (dated by TCRdb to about 2015). Study-wide context: Template switching captured roughly one uniquely barcoded TCR beta cDNA molecule per two T cells in model experiments. To avoid experimental bias, donors of different ages were spread randomly across the sequencing lanes. The study measured age-related changes in TCR beta repertoire diversity using deep sequencing normalized with unique cDNA molecular identifiers. For two donors (one aged 18 to 30 and one aged 80 or older), the study analyzed two additional independent replicas of 1 million unique cDNA reads from the same blood draw. Four age groups were formed from the donors: young (average roughly 15 years), middle-aged (around 37), aged (about 68) and long-lived (roughly 81).

The donors were under 40 Caucasian individuals from Russia, aged roughly 6 to 100 years, who were systemically healthy. About 10 milliliters of peripheral blood were collected from each donor into EDTA-treated Vacutainer tubes. Ficoll-Paque density-gradient centrifugation was used to isolate PBMCs, with at least 7 million per sample. Trizol reagent was used to extract total RNA from the PBMCs, yielding at least 5.5 micrograms per sample. The percentages of naive CD45RAhigh/CD27high T cells were determined by flow cytometry on a PBMC aliquot from every donor. Preparation of the library involved 5' RACE. TCRdb lists the instrument as Illumina HiSeq 2500. A second PCR of roughly 7 to 11 cycles was run with a J-beta primer mix and a sample-barcoded 5' primer. Each TCR beta cDNA molecule received a unique molecular identifier from a template-switch 5' adaptor carrying 12 random nucleotides. Each sample yielded at least 2.5 million CDR3-containing paired-end reads. First-strand cDNA synthesis was performed from all RNA using the Mint cDNA synthesis kit, with priming by a TRBC-specific oligonucleotide. All cDNA was treated with uracil-DNA glycosylase and then went through a first 18-cycle PCR with the universal primers M1SS and BC2_uni_R. The authors' analysis ran thus. Each sample was normalized by randomly selecting 1 million high-quality reads, each carrying a distinct molecular identifier. Instead of being binned into consensus sequences, reads with shared molecular identifiers were discarded. MiTCR, with a Q25 quality threshold and the strictest error-elimination algorithm, was used for CDR3 identification, clonotype clustering and error correction. A nonparametric unseen species model with Euler transformation was used to estimate a lower bound on total TCR beta diversity. The public reads were reprocessed in TCRdb via fastp at Q25 and MiXCR, keeping in-frame beta chains. Rows matching on CDR3 protein sequence are summarized as one entry with the most common DNA and genes. TCRdb assigned the V and J calls; the authors' analysis was not used. The sample includes about 1.1 million distinct CDR3 sequences, with approximately 38% observed a single time. Around 13% of the sample goes to the ten largest clones.

General study outcomes and caveats: Bulk unsorted PBMC profiling prevented conclusive comparison of naive and antigen-experienced compartments. Total diversity estimates from one million sequenced T cells were considered lower bounds and underestimates. Compared with the aged group, the long-lived group had more naive CD4+ T cells, fewer expanded clones and increased TCR diversity, suggesting age selection. A strong correlation was found between observed TCR beta diversity and the percentage of naive T cells measured by flow cytometry. The CMV infection status of donors was not known, potentially confounding age-related changes in expanded clonotypes. Observed TCR beta diversity per million T cells fell roughly linearly with age, and a significant reduction was already apparent by age roughly 40.

As regards this clonotype: No cognate antigen has been identified for it. No base quality information exists; no much larger clone differs at one position.

Its CDR3 holds 14 amino acids, cysteine through phenylalanine. Just the 42-base CDR3 DNA is kept, in frame starting at base 1. Trimming leaves V shorter by 3 bases and J shorter by 6 bases, with the junction holding 7 bases beyond the gene matches. This chain joins TRBV12-3 or TRBV12-4 to TRBJ1-2; 7 central bases correspond to TRBD1. The sequencing sample was made of blood. This TCR was recovered from a man between 18 and 29 years old in good health. The CDR3 region has the sequence CASSFDRELDGYTF. The sequence in DNA is TGTGCCAGCAGTTTTGACAGGGAACTTGATGGCTACACCTTC.